A selection of T cell receptor beta chains follows, all from one sample in a study of response to subunit inactivated influenza vaccine. A single record per CDR3 protein comes from TCRdb applying MiXCR to the RT-PCR reads. The table lists about 610,000 distinct CDR3 sequences, approximately 15% of them singletons. This sample comprised PBMCs from blood, obtained 11 to 12 days after vaccination. The receptors here all came from a man aged 50 to 60 who received an inactivated influenza vaccine. Both conserved end residues are part of each CDR3. D genes are given only for firm matches. Size values are once, few and many counts, or a class for expanded clones, and some rows have none.

TRBV12-3/TRBV12-4,many,TRBJ1-2,.,TGTGCCAGCGCCTATGGGTGGGGGCTAGGTGGCTACACCTTC,CASAYGWGLGGYTF
TRBV12-3/TRBV12-4,.,TRBJ2-2,.,TGTGCCAGCAGTTGGTGGGGTGCTGAGCTGTTTTTT,CASSWWGAELFF
TRBV4-3,few,TRBJ2-3,.,TGCGCCAGCAGCCAAGACCCACAGGGTCCCACAGATACGCAGTATTTT,CASSQDPQGPTDTQYF
TRBV7-8,many,TRBJ2-1,.,TGTGCCAGCAGCACAAGGGGAAGCTCCTACAATGAGCAGTTCTTC,CASSTRGSSYNEQFF
TRBV12-5,few,TRBJ2-2,TRBD1,TGTGCTAGTGGTTTGTACGGTGACAGGGGCACCGGGGAGCTGTTTTTT,CASGLYGDRGTGELFF
TRBV15,.,TRBJ1-2,.,TGTGCCACCAGCAGAGCTGCAAGGGACGGCTATGGCTACACCTTC,CATSRAARDGYGYTF
TRBV11-1,few,TRBJ2-7,TRBD2,TGTGCCAGCAGCTTCGGGAGACTAGCGGACTCCTACGAGCAGTACTTC,CASSFGRLADSYEQYF
TRBV20-1,few,TRBJ1-1,.,TGCAGTGCTAGAGACCCAGGGGCGAACACTGAAGCTTTCTTT,CSARDPGANTEAFF
TRBV2,once,TRBJ2-6,.,TGTGCCAGCAGCTCGGTCGAAAGGAGCGTCCTGACTTTC,CASSSVERSVLTF
TRBV4-3,.,TRBJ2-1,TRBD2,TGCGCCAGCAGCCAGGGACTAGCGGGCTTGGGGGGAAATGAGCAGTTCTTC,CASSQGLAGLGGNEQFF
TRBV6-2/TRBV6-3,few,TRBJ2-2,.,TGTGCCAGCAGACGGACCGGGACGGCCACCGGGGAGCTGTTTTTT,CASRRTGTATGELFF
TRBV6-5,few,TRBJ2-7,.,TGTGCCAGCAGTTACGCAGGGGCAACAGGGACCGAGCAGTACTTC,CASSYAGATGTEQYF
TRBV7-6,many,TRBJ2-3,TRBD2,TGTGCCAGCAGCTCAGACGGGAGGTCGCAGTATTTT,CASSSDGRSQYF
TRBV7-8,.,TRBJ2-1,TRBD2,TGTGCCAGCAGCTTAGTGCTAGCGGGGGGCCCTAACAATGAGCAGTTCTTC,CASSLVLAGGPNNEQFF
TRBV7-2,few,TRBJ2-2,.,TGTGCCAGCAACCCAGGGAACACCGGGGAGCTGTTTTTT,CASNPGNTGELFF
TRBV5-1,.,TRBJ2-7,TRBD1,TGCGCCAGCAGCAAAACGACAGGGGCGTTCAACGAGCAGTACTTC,CASSKTTGAFNEQYF
TRBV18,.,TRBJ2-1,TRBD2,TGTGCCAGCTCACCGTCAGCGGGGAGAGACCACAATGAGCAGTTCTTC,CASSPSAGRDHNEQFF
TRBV19,few,TRBJ2-2,.,TGTGCCAGTAGTATAGCGAGGAACACCGGGGAGCTGTTTTTT,CASSIARNTGELFF
TRBV28,.,TRBJ2-7,TRBD1,TGTGCCAGCAGTTCCTTTAACACAGGGGGTTTCTCCTACGAGCAGTACTTC,CASSSFNTGGFSYEQYF
TRBV24-1,.,TRBJ2-2,.,TGTGCCACCAGTGATTTTTCCCCTTCCGGGGAGCTGTTTTTT,CATSDFSPSGELFF
TRBV7-9,.,TRBJ1-1,TRBD1,TGTGCCAGCAGCTCCGGACAGGGCGGGGACACTGAAGCTTTCTTT,CASSSGQGGDTEAFF
TRBV6-6,few,TRBJ2-1,TRBD1,TGTGCCAGCCGGGACAGGGAATATCATGAGCAGTTCTTC,CASRDREYHEQFF
TRBV20-1,few,TRBJ1-1,.,TGCAGTGCTAGGTCAACGGGGGGAACTGAAGCTTTCTTT,CSARSTGGTEAFF
TRBV5-1,.,TRBJ2-3,.,TGCGCCAGCAGCGCCGACAGGCGTTTCACAGATACGCAGTATTTT,CASSADRRFTDTQYF
TRBV6-2/TRBV6-3,.,TRBJ2-5,.,TGTGCCAGCAGTTACCTTACAGAGGGAGAGACCCAGTACTTC,CASSYLTEGETQYF
TRBV6-5,few,TRBJ1-2,.,TGTGCCAGCAGTTACACAGGGAGTACCTATGGCTACACCTTC,CASSYTGSTYGYTF
TRBV10-2,.,TRBJ2-7,.,TGCGCCACTGTCCGGGATCCCAATTACGAGCAGTACTTC,CATVRDPNYEQYF